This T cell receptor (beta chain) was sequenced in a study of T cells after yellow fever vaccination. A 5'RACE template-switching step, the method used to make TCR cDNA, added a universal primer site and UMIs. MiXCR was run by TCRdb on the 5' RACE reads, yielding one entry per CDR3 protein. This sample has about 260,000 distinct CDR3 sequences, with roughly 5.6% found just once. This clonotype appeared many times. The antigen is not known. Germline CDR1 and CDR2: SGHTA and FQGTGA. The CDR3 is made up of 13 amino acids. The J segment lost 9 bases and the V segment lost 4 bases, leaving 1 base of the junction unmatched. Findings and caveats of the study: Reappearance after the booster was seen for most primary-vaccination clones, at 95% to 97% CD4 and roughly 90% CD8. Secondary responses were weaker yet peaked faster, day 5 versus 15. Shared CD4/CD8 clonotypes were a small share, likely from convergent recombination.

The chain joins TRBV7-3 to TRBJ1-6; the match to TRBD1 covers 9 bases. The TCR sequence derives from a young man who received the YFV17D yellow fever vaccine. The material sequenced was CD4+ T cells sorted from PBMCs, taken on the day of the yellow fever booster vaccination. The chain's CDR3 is CASSSDRGSPLHF. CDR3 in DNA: TGTGCCAGCAGCTCGGACAGGGGTTCACCCCTCCACTTT.